These 25 T cell receptor beta chains originate from one sample sequenced in a study of CD8 T cells in Susac syndrome. After extraction with the RNeasy kit, about 0.45 to 1 ug of the RNA was reverse transcribed using random hexamers. TCRdb fed the immunoSEQ multiplex PCR reads into MiXCR, producing one record per CDR3 protein. This sample has about 210,000 distinct CDR3 sequences; roughly 92% occur once, and the top ten carry around 0.096%. What was sequenced was CD4+ T cells from PBMCs. The source is a human donor in good health.

This rearrangement joins TRBV29-1 to TRBJ2-3; D gene ambiguous. Germline CDR1 reads SQVTM; CDR2 reads ANQGSEA. Trimming shortened V by 6 bases and J by 0 bases, and 7 bases separated the two germline ends. CDR3 length equals 12 residues. Here the CDR3 reads CSVGRSTDTQYF. The CDR3, as DNA: TGCAGCGTCGGACGGAGCACAGATACGCAGTATTTT.

The chain is built from TRBV28 and TRBJ1-2; 7 bases line up with TRBD1. From germline, CDR1 is MDHEN and CDR2 SYDVKM. The trim removed 4 bases at V and 2 bases at J, leaving 13 bases unmatched. The CDR3 has 17 residues. The CDR3 is CASSWSGGQSINYGYTF. The DNA for the CDR3 is TGTGCCAGCAGTTGGTCGGGGGGACAGAGCATCAACTATGGCTACACCTTC.

The rearrangement joins TRBV6-1 to TRBJ2-6, with D uncertain. Germline values: CDR1 MNHNS, CDR2 SASEGT. The V end lost 7 bases, the J end lost 2 bases, and 3 bases lay between the germline ends. This CDR3 has 12 residues. The CDR3 DNA follows: TGTGCCAGCACTCCTGGGGCCAACGTCCTGACTTTC. This sequence encodes CASTPGANVLTF.

CDR3 nucleotide sequence: TGCAGTGCTGGCGGGACAGGGGTCATTCAGTACTTC. It is translated as CSAGGTGVIQYF. The gene calls are TRBV20-1 and TRBJ2-4; 10 bases map to TRBD1. Trimming cost V 5 bases and J 9 bases; bases outside gene matches: 4. The CDR3 contains 12 residues. Per the germline V gene, CDR1 is DFQATT and CDR2 is SNEGSKA (reference sequence).

The chain uses TRBV2 and TRBJ1-4, with TRBD1 identical over 9 bases. V was pared by 10 bases and J by 8 bases, with 8 bases of the junction left unmatched. Germline-derived CDR1 and CDR2 are SNHLY and FYNNEI. The CDR3 consists of 13 residues. In DNA, the CDR3 is TGTGCCACCAAGGGACAGGGAAGGGAAAAACTGTTTTTT. Translation: CATKGQGREKLFF.

This chain links TRBV30 with TRBJ1-1; weak D call: TRBD1 (5 bases). There are 10 residues in the CDR3. With 2 bases removed from V and 12 bases from J, the gap between germline ends came to 10 bases. Germline-derived CDR1 and CDR2 are GTSNPN and SVGIG (reference sequence). The CDR3 is CAWSSGTTFF. The CDR3 bases are TGTGCCTGGAGTTCCGGGACGACTTTCTTT.

The chain is built from TRBV23-1 and TRBJ2-7; 7 bases are shared with TRBD2. TRBV23-1 is an ORF; its function is uncertain. The CDR3 is made up of 14 amino acids. The CDR3 region is CASRGPGLFYERYV. CDR3 nucleotides: TGCGCCAGCAGAGGACCGGGACTATTCTACGAGCGGTACGTC.

Regarding this clonotype: The junction departs from the called germline gene at one end, perhaps through a read error. This chain joins TRBV3-1 and TRBJ1-2, with D possibly being TRBD1 (6 bases). This CDR3 is 13 amino acids long. Germline lookup yields CDR1 LGHDT and CDR2 YNNKEL (reference sequence). CDR3 amino acids: CASSQGTVTQRVF. CDR3 coding DNA: TGTGCCAGCAGCCAAGGGACAGTCACTCAGAGAGTCTTC.

V usage is TRBV27 and J usage is TRBJ2-3; D is undetermined. Germline assignment: CDR1 MNHEY and CDR2 SMNVEV (reference sequence). The CDR3 is made up of 12 amino acids. Trimming stripped 10 bases from V and 2 bases from J, with 10 bases between. CDR3 protein: CATSRNTDTQYF. The CDR3 region has the DNA TGTGCCACCTCCCGAAACACAGATACGCAGTATTTT.

This clonotype occurred once. J is TRBJ2-7 and V is TRBV7-8; D is ambiguous. Per germline, CDR1 SGHVS and CDR2 FQNEAQ. The V and J ends lost 3 bases and 1 base respectively, with 10 bases between them. CDR3 size: 14 residues. The DNA of the CDR3 is TGTGCCAGCAGCTTCTCGACTGGATCCTACGAGCAGTACGTC. This gives the protein CASSFSTGSYEQYV.

The chain employs TRBV7-9 and TRBJ2-2, with D possibly TRBD1 on 5 matching bases. V lost 0 bases and J 6 bases, leaving 11 bases between the germline ends. The germline V gene has CDR1 SEHNR and CDR2 FQNEAQ (reference sequence). The CDR3 has 15 amino acids. CDR3 DNA sequence: TGTGCCAGCAGCTTAGCGCTCAGGGATTCCGGGGAGCTGTTTTTT. Its protein is CASSLALRDSGELFF. Full variable domain (remainder filled in from reference TRBV7-9 and TRBJ2-2): DTGVSQNPRHKITKRGQNVTFRCDPISEHNRLYWYRQTLGQGPEFLTYFQNEAQLEKSRLLSDRFSAERPKGSFSTLEIQRTEQGDSAMYLCASSLALRDSGELFFGEGSRLTVL.

V is TRBV5-1 and J is TRBJ2-3, with 8 bases that match TRBD2. The V and J ends lost 0 bases and 5 bases, in that order; junction bases with no gene match: 8. The germline gives CDR1 SGHRS, CDR2 YFSETQ. This CDR3 is 16 amino acids long. The CDR3 spells CASSLVAGGTGDTQYF. DNA of the CDR3: TGCGCCAGCAGCTTGGTTGCGGGGGGTACCGGAGATACGCAGTATTTT.

The genes are TRBV12-3 or TRBV12-4 and TRBJ1-6, with D uncertain. The CDR3 has 13 residues. V was clipped by 4 bases and J by 8 bases, with 9 bases between them. Written as DNA, the CDR3 is TGTGCCAGCAGTTGGAGCCGAGATTCACCCCTCCACTTT. Amino acid sequence: CASSWSRDSPLHF.

CDR3 nucleotide sequence: TGTGCCAGCAGTTACTCGAGGGGGGATTTAGCCAAAAACATTCAGTACTTC. It specifies CASSYSRGDLAKNIQYF. The V gene is TRBV6-2 or TRBV6-3, the J gene TRBJ2-4; D might be TRBD1 or TRBD2, each matching 6 bases. Germline V gives CDR1 MNHEY, CDR2 SVGEGT. Trimming took 0 bases from V and 0 from J, leaving 12 bases between them. The CDR3 consists of 17 residues.

The V call is TRBV28, the J call TRBJ1-5; D is unclear. The CDR3 extends over 16 amino acids. In germline, CDR1 is MDHEN, CDR2 SYDVKM. The germline V and J ends were trimmed by 7 bases and 1 base, with 17 bases remaining between them. The CDR3 region is CASTPRRTPSNQPQHF. The CDR3 DNA reads as TGTGCCAGCACCCCGAGGAGGACCCCCAGCAATCAGCCCCAGCATTTT.

The rearrangement links TRBV28 to TRBJ1-5; no definite D call. V lost 6 bases and J lost 0, with 21 bases in between. The CDR3 runs 18 residues. CDR1 and CDR2 from the germline V gene are MDHEN and SYDVKM. The CDR3: CASSRLSGFRGSNQPQHF. The CDR3, as DNA: TGTGCCAGCAGCCGCCTTTCTGGGTTCCGCGGTAGCAATCAGCCCCAGCATTTT.

CDR3 coding DNA: TGTGCCAGCAGCTTAATAGGCGCAACGAGCTCTGGAAACACCATATATTTT. Its translation is CASSLIGATSSGNTIYF. The chain joins TRBV13 to TRBJ1-3, with unresolved D. Germline CDR1 is PRHDT and CDR2 is FYEKMQ (reference sequence). The CDR3 extends over 17 amino acids. V gave up 2 bases and J gave up 0 bases, with 14 bases separating them.

The rearrangement links TRBV28 to TRBJ2-4; TRBD1 is a possible D gene (6 bases). The CDR3 spans 15 residues. V lost 6 bases and J lost 7, with 19 bases in between. Germline V lookup: CDR1 MDHEN, CDR2 SYDVKM. CDR3 region: CASSLIGTTRNIQYF. DNA of the CDR3: TGTGCCAGCAGCCTTATTGGGACAACTCGGAACATTCAGTACTTC.

V is TRBV2 and J is TRBJ1-1; a possible D gene is TRBD1 (5 bases). This CDR3 region has 14 residues. Trimming stripped 3 bases from V and 5 bases from J, with 13 bases between. The germline CDR1 and CDR2 sequences are SNHLY and FYNNEI. CDR3 in amino acids: CASSDRPWGTEAFF. DNA of the CDR3: TGTGCCAGCAGTGATCGGCCCTGGGGGACTGAAGCTTTCTTT.

The chain couples TRBV29-1 to TRBJ1-2; no definite D call. CDR3 length: 13 amino acids. With 3 bases removed from V and 2 bases from J, the gap between germline ends came to 10 bases. Germline CDR1 SQVTM, CDR2 ANQGSEA. CDR3 sequence (DNA): TGCAGCGTTGATGAAGCAGGCAACTATGGCTACACCTTC. Protein product: CSVDEAGNYGYTF.

This rearrangement joins TRBV24-1 to TRBJ2-2; a possible D gene is TRBD2 (6 bases). Trimming shortened V by 9 bases and J by 0 bases, and 10 bases separated the two germline ends. The CDR3 sequence is 14 residues long. Germline CDR1 and CDR2: KGHDR and SFDVKD. Here the CDR3 DNA reads TGTGCCACCTCCTCGGGGGCGAACACCGGGGAGCTGTTTTTT. It encodes CATSSGANTGELFF.

The chain uses TRBV7-9 and TRBJ2-1; D possibly corresponds to TRBD1 (5 bases). The CDR3 covers 13 residues. Trimming shortened V by 4 bases and J by 7 bases, and 11 bases separated the two germline ends. Germline V CDR1 and CDR2: SEHNR, FQNEAQ (reference sequence). CDR3 nucleotides: TGTGCCAGCAGCTCAGACAGAAGTAATGAGCAGTTCTTC. It encodes CASSSDRSNEQFF.

V usage is TRBV5-1 and J usage is TRBJ1-4, with a tentative D call TRBD1 (5 bases). The germline gives CDR1 SGHRS, CDR2 YFSETQ. This CDR3 is built from 13 residues. Trimming took off 6 bases at V and 4 bases at J, with 10 bases between the two ends. CDR3 in DNA: TGCGCCAGCAACCGGGGACTTAATGAAAAACTGTTTTTT. Translated: CASNRGLNEKLFF.

The genes are TRBV6-2 or TRBV6-3 and TRBJ2-7, with D uncertain. From germline, CDR1 is MNHEY and CDR2 SVGEGT. The CDR3 contains 12 residues. V was cut by 5 bases and J by 2 bases, with 7 bases left in between. CDR3 coding DNA: TGTGCCAGCAGTAAACACGCCTACGAGCAGTACGTC. The encoded protein is CASSKHAYEQYV.

This chain connects TRBV5-1 to TRBJ2-5, with TRBD2 identical over 12 bases. Germline CDR1 is SGHRS and CDR2 is YFSETQ. The CDR3 has 15 amino acids. J lost 5 bases, V lost 4 bases, and 6 bases had no gene match. CDR3 sequence reads: CASSIRLAGAETQYF. The CDR3 DNA is TGCGCCAGCAGCATTCGACTAGCGGGAGCGGAGACCCAGTACTTC.